The rows below give T cell receptor beta chains drawn from one sample of a study of blood T cell repertoires in COVID-19. Sequenced by immunoSEQ multiplex PCR; TCRdb stores in-frame clones only, minus some. The table has about 230,000 clones, approximately 90% seen once. What was sequenced was peripheral blood. These receptors were obtained from a man between 50 and 59 years old with COVID-19, enrolled during active disease. Each CDR3 is given with its conserved first and last residue. Each record gives: D gene, clone size, J gene, CDR3 length, V gene, CDR3 DNA, CDR3 protein. The D gene is left open where the match is weak. Size tells how often a clone was seen (once, few, many) or the class of an expanded clone, and some rows leave it out.

D gene: NA
clone size: NA
J gene: TRBJ1-2
CDR3 length: 16
V gene: TRBV3-1/TRBV3-2
CDR3 DNA: TGTGCCAGCAGCCAAGATTTCGCAGGGGTCGGCTATGGCTACACCTTC
CDR3 protein: CASSQDFAGVGYGYTF

D gene: TRBD2
clone size: NA
J gene: TRBJ2-1
CDR3 length: 16
V gene: TRBV6-5
CDR3 DNA: TGTGCCAGCAGTTATCAGACTAGCGGGAATTACAATGAGCAGTTCTTC
CDR3 protein: CASSYQTSGNYNEQFF

D gene: NA
clone size: NA
J gene: TRBJ2-3
CDR3 length: 12
V gene: TRBV27
CDR3 DNA: TGTGCCAGCAGTAAGGGGTCAGATACGCAGTATTTT
CDR3 protein: CASSKGSDTQYF

D gene: TRBD2
clone size: NA
J gene: TRBJ2-5
CDR3 length: 15
V gene: TRBV10-2
CDR3 DNA: TGCGCCAGCGCTGGGACTAGCGGGGGGAAAGAGACCCAGTACTTC
CDR3 protein: CASAGTSGGKETQYF

D gene: TRBD1
clone size: NA
J gene: TRBJ2-5
CDR3 length: 14
V gene: TRBV24-1
CDR3 DNA: TGTGCCACCAGTGATGGGACAGGGGCGGCGACCCAGTACTTC
CDR3 protein: CATSDGTGAATQYF

D gene: TRBD1
clone size: NA
J gene: TRBJ2-7
CDR3 length: 14
V gene: TRBV29-1
CDR3 DNA: TGCAGCGTTGACAATCCGACAGGGAGATACGAGCAGTACTTC
CDR3 protein: CSVDNPTGRYEQYF

D gene: TRBD2
clone size: few
J gene: TRBJ2-1
CDR3 length: 14
V gene: TRBV29-1
CDR3 DNA: TGCAGCGTCGCGGGGACTAGCGGGAGATCTGAGCAGTTCTTC
CDR3 protein: CSVAGTSGRSEQFF

D gene: NA
clone size: NA
J gene: TRBJ2-3
CDR3 length: 14
V gene: TRBV5-1
CDR3 DNA: TGCGCCAGCAGGCAATATCAGGGGACAGATACGCAGTATTTT
CDR3 protein: CASRQYQGTDTQYF

D gene: TRBD1
clone size: NA
J gene: TRBJ1-2
CDR3 length: 16
V gene: TRBV5-1
CDR3 DNA: TGCGCCAGCAGCTTGGATTCGGTGACAGGGCTCTATGGCTACACCTTC
CDR3 protein: CASSLDSVTGLYGYTF

D gene: TRBD1
clone size: NA
J gene: TRBJ1-5
CDR3 length: 15
V gene: TRBV18
CDR3 DNA: TGTGCCAGCTCACCACGGGCGACAGGGAATCAGCCCCAGCATTTT
CDR3 protein: CASSPRATGNQPQHF

D gene: NA
clone size: NA
J gene: TRBJ1-1
CDR3 length: 14
V gene: TRBV18
CDR3 DNA: TGTGCCAGCTCACCTTCGGGGGGGAGCACTGAAGCTTTCTTT
CDR3 protein: CASSPSGGSTEAFF

D gene: NA
clone size: NA
J gene: TRBJ2-3
CDR3 length: 16
V gene: TRBV7-8
CDR3 DNA: TGTGCCAGCAGCCCGTCCCGGGCGGGGGCGGGAGATACGCAGTATTTT
CDR3 protein: CASSPSRAGAGDTQYF

D gene: NA
clone size: NA
J gene: TRBJ2-5
CDR3 length: 15
V gene: TRBV14
CDR3 DNA: TGTGCCAGCAGCCAATCCCACGGGGATAGTGCGACCCAGTACTTC
CDR3 protein: CASSQSHGDSATQYF

D gene: NA
clone size: NA
J gene: TRBJ1-2
CDR3 length: 15
V gene: TRBV3-1/TRBV3-2
CDR3 DNA: TGTGCCAGCAGCCAGGCCATTCAAGCTAACTATGGCTACACCTTC
CDR3 protein: CASSQAIQANYGYTF

D gene: TRBD2
clone size: NA
J gene: TRBJ2-3
CDR3 length: 16
V gene: TRBV7-3
CDR3 DNA: TGTGCCAGCAGCTTGGGGACCGGGAGGTCCACAGATACGCAGTATTTT
CDR3 protein: CASSLGTGRSTDTQYF

D gene: NA
clone size: NA
J gene: TRBJ1-5
CDR3 length: 16
V gene: TRBV3-1/TRBV3-2
CDR3 DNA: TGTGCCAGCAGCCAAGGGACGACAGCGGGGGGTCAGCCCCAGCATTTT
CDR3 protein: CASSQGTTAGGQPQHF

D gene: NA
clone size: NA
J gene: TRBJ2-2
CDR3 length: 13
V gene: TRBV12-3/TRBV12-4
CDR3 DNA: TGTGCCACCCAACGGGAGAGTACCGGGGAGCTGTTTTTT
CDR3 protein: CATQRESTGELFF

D gene: NA
clone size: NA
J gene: TRBJ2-7
CDR3 length: 14
V gene: TRBV2
CDR3 DNA: TGTGCCAGCAGTGAGCAACAGGATCGCTACGAGCAGTACTTC
CDR3 protein: CASSEQQDRYEQYF

D gene: TRBD1
clone size: NA
J gene: TRBJ1-2
CDR3 length: 16
V gene: TRBV29-1
CDR3 DNA: TGCAGCGTTTCCCGACCACCCGGGACAGGGGAAAATGGCTACACCTTC
CDR3 protein: CSVSRPPGTGENGYTF

D gene: NA
clone size: NA
J gene: TRBJ1-5
CDR3 length: 15
V gene: TRBV2
CDR3 DNA: TGTGCCAGCAGTGAACGCGGCTATAGCAATCAGCCCCAGCATTTT
CDR3 protein: CASSERGYSNQPQHF

D gene: TRBD1
clone size: few
J gene: TRBJ1-2
CDR3 length: 17
V gene: TRBV4-1
CDR3 DNA: TGCGCCAGCAGCCAAGATGCCGCGGGGACAGGGGCCTATGGCTACACCTTC
CDR3 protein: CASSQDAAGTGAYGYTF

D gene: TRBD1
clone size: NA
J gene: TRBJ2-5
CDR3 length: 14
V gene: TRBV19
CDR3 DNA: TGTGCCACCGGGACAGGAAAAGACCAAGAGACCCAGTACTTC
CDR3 protein: CATGTGKDQETQYF

D gene: NA
clone size: NA
J gene: TRBJ1-6
CDR3 length: 16
V gene: TRBV27
CDR3 DNA: TGTGCCAGCAGTGTAACAGGGAATTCCTATAATTCACCCCTCCACTTT
CDR3 protein: CASSVTGNSYNSPLHF

D gene: TRBD1
clone size: NA
J gene: TRBJ1-1
CDR3 length: 17
V gene: TRBV19
CDR3 DNA: TGTGCCAGTAGAAAGGGACAGGGGTCTTTATTGAACACTGAAGCTTTCTTT
CDR3 protein: CASRKGQGSLLNTEAFF

D gene: NA
clone size: NA
J gene: TRBJ2-2
CDR3 length: 15
V gene: TRBV7-3
CDR3 DNA: TGTGCCAGCAGCTTAAACAGGCTGAACACCGGGGAGCTGTTTTTT
CDR3 protein: CASSLNRLNTGELFF

D gene: TRBD1
clone size: NA
J gene: TRBJ1-1
CDR3 length: 16
V gene: TRBV5-6
CDR3 DNA: TGTGCCAGCAGCTTGGCCCCGACAGGGACGAACACTGAAGCTTTCTTT
CDR3 protein: CASSLAPTGTNTEAFF

D gene: TRBD1
clone size: NA
J gene: TRBJ2-7
CDR3 length: 15
V gene: TRBV7-9
CDR3 DNA: TGTGCCAGCATGGCCCTGGGGACAGGGGTTTACGAGCAGTACTTC
CDR3 protein: CASMALGTGVYEQYF

D gene: TRBD1
clone size: NA
J gene: TRBJ1-1
CDR3 length: 14
V gene: TRBV6-5
CDR3 DNA: TGTGCCAGCAGTTACCCCTCCTCGACAGGGGAGGCTTTCTTT
CDR3 protein: CASSYPSSTGEAFF

D gene: TRBD1
clone size: NA
J gene: TRBJ2-5
CDR3 length: 14
V gene: TRBV5-1
CDR3 DNA: TGCGCCAGCAGCCCGGGACAGATCCAAGAGACCCAGTACTTC
CDR3 protein: CASSPGQIQETQYF

D gene: NA
clone size: once
J gene: TRBJ2-7
CDR3 length: 13
V gene: TRBV5-6
CDR3 DNA: TGTGCCAGCGGGCTCGGGAGCTCCTACGAGCAGTACTTC
CDR3 protein: CASGLGSSYEQYF

D gene: NA
clone size: NA
J gene: TRBJ1-5
CDR3 length: 15
V gene: TRBV15
CDR3 DNA: TGTGCCACCAGCAGAGGCGAGGGTGGCAATCAGCCCCAGCATTTT
CDR3 protein: CATSRGEGGNQPQHF

D gene: TRBD1
clone size: NA
J gene: TRBJ1-3
CDR3 length: 16
V gene: TRBV6-6
CDR3 DNA: TGTGCCAGCAGACCGGGACAGGGGGTGGCTGGAAACACCATATATTTT
CDR3 protein: CASRPGQGVAGNTIYF

D gene: NA
clone size: NA
J gene: TRBJ1-1
CDR3 length: 13
V gene: TRBV7-3
CDR3 DNA: TGTGCCAGCAGCTCGGGGGACGGGCATGAAGCTTTCTTT
CDR3 protein: CASSSGDGHEAFF